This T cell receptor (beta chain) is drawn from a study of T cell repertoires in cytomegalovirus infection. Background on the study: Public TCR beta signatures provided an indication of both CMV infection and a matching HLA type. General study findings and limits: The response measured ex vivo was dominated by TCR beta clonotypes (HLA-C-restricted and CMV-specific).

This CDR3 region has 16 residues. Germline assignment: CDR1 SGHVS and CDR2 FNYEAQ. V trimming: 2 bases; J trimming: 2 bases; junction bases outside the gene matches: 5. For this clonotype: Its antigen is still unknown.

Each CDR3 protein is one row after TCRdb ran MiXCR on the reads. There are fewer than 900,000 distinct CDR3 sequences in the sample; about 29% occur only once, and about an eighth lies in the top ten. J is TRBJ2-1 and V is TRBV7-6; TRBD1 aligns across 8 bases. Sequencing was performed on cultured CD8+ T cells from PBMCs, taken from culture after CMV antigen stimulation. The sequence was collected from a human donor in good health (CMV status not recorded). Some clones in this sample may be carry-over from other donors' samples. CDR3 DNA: TGTGCCAGCAGCTTACGGGACAGGAGCGCCTACAATGAGCAGTTCTTC. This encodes CASSLRDRSAYNEQFF.